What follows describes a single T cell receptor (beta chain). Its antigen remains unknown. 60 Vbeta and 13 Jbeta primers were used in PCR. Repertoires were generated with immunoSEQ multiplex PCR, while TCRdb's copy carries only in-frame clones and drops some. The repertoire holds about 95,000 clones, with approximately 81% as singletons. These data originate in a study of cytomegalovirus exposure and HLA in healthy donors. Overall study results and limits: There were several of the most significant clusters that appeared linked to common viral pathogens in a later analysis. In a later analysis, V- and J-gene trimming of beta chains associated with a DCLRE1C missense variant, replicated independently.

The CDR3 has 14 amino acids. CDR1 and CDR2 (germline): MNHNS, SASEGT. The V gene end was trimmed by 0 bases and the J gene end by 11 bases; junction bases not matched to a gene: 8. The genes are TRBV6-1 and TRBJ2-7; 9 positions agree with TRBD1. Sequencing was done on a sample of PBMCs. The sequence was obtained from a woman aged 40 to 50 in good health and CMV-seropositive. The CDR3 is CASSEAGTGRSKYF. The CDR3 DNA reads TGTGCCAGCAGTGAAGCCGGGACAGGGAGGTCCAAGTACTTC.